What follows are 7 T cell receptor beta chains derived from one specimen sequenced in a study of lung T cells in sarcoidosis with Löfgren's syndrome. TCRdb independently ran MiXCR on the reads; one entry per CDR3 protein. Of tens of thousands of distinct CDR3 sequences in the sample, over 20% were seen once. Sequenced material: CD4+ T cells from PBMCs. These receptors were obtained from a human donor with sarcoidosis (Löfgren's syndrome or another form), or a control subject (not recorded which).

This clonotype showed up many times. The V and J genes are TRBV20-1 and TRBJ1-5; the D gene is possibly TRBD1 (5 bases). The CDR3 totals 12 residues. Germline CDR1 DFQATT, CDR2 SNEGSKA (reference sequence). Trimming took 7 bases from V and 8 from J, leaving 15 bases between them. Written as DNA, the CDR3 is TGCAGTGTTACAGGTCCAAACGAGCCCCAGCATTTT. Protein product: CSVTGPNEPQHF.

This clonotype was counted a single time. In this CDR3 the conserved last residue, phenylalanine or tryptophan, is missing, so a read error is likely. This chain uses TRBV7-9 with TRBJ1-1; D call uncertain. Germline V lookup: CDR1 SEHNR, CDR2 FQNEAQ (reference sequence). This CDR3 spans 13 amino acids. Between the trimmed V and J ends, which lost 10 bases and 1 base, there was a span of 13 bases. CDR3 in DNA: TGTGCCACCCACGCCAACGCGAACACTGAAGCTTTCCTT. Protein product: CATHANANTEAFL.

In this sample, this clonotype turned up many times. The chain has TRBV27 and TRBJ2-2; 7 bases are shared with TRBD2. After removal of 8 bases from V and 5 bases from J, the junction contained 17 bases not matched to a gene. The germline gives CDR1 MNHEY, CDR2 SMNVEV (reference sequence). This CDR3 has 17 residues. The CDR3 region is CASPTRTGGLGTGELFF. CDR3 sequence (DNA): TGTGCCAGCCCTACCCGAACGGGAGGCCTTGGGACCGGGGAGCTGTTTTTT.

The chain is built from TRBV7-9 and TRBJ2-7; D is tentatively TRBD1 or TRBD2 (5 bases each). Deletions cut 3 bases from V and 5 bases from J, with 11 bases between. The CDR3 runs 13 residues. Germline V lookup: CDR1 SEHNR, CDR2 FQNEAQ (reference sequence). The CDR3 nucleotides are TGTGCCAGCAGCTTTGGACGGGGCAACGAGCAGTACGTC. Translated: CASSFGRGNEQYV.

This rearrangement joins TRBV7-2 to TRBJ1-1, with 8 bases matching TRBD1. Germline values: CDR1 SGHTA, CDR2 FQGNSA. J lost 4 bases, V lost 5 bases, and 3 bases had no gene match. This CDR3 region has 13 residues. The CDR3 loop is CASSRQGSTEAFF. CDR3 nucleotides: TGTGCCAGCAGCCGACAGGGGAGCACTGAAGCTTTCTTT.

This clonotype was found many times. The CDR3 region is CASSLRGNTEAFF. DNA of the CDR3: TGTGCCAGCAGTTTGAGGGGGAACACTGAAGCTTTCTTT. V usage is TRBV27 and J usage is TRBJ1-1, with a tentative D call TRBD1 (5 bases). Germline lookup yields CDR1 MNHEY and CDR2 SMNVEV (reference sequence). With 3 bases removed from V and 1 base from J, the gap between germline ends came to 6 bases. This CDR3 region has 13 residues.

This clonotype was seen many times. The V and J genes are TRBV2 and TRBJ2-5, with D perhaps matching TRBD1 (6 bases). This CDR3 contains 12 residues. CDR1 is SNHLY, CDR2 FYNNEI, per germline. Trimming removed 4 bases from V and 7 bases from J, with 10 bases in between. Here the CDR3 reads CASSGDRPTQYF. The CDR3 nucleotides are TGTGCCAGCAGTGGAGACAGGCCGACCCAGTACTTC.